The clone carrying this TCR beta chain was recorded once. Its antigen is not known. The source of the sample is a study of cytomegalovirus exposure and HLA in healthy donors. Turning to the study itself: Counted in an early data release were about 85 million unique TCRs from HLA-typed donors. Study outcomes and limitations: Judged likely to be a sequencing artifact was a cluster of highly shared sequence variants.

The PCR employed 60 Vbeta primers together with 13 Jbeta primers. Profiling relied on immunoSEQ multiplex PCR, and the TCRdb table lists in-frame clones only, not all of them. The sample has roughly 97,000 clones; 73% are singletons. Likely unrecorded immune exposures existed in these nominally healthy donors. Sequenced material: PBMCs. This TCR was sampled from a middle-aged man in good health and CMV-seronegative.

DNA for the CDR3: TGTGCCAGCAGTCACGGACAGGGCTACGAGCAGTACTTC. Its translation: CASSHGQGYEQYF. The V gene is TRBV6-1, the J gene TRBJ2-7; 8 bases match TRBD1. CDR1 MNHNS and CDR2 SASEGT come from the germline V gene. Trimming removed 5 bases from V and 3 bases from J; junction bases left unmatched: 3. CDR3 length equals 13 residues.